Below are 10 T cell receptor beta chains sequenced from a single sample in a study of blood T cell repertoires in COVID-19. TCRdb keeps only in-frame clones here, not all; method: immunoSEQ multiplex PCR. The sample includes around 300,000 clones, over 75% of them seen just once. The specimen sequenced was peripheral blood. The receptor source for this set is a woman aged 70-85 years with acute or convalescent COVID-19.

V usage is TRBV15 and J usage is TRBJ2-2, with 9 bases matching TRBD1. CDR1 and CDR2 from the germline V gene are LNHNV and YYDKDF (reference sequence). Trimming at V came to 5 bases and at J to 7 bases, leaving 8 bases not matched to a gene. The CDR3 has 15 amino acids. The CDR3 region is CATSPRTGVFGELFF. CDR3 in DNA: TGTGCCACCAGCCCCCGGACAGGGGTCTTCGGGGAGCTGTTTTTT.

The chain joins TRBV7-2 to TRBJ1-3, with D possibly TRBD1 on 5 matching bases. The CDR3 length is 15 residues. The V and J ends lost 5 bases and 2 bases respectively, with 13 bases between them. Per germline, CDR1 SGHTA and CDR2 FQGNSA. The CDR3 DNA sequence: TGTGCCAGCAGCGTCGGACACGGGCCTGGAAACACCATATATTTT. Amino acid sequence: CASSVGHGPGNTIYF.

This clone is a singleton in its sample. The chain employs TRBV3-1 (or the pseudogene TRBV3-2) and TRBJ1-3; D is unresolved. This CDR3 is 16 amino acids long. Germline V lookup: CDR1 LGHDT, CDR2 YNNKEL (reference sequence). Trimming stripped 4 bases from V and 2 bases from J, with 15 bases between. In DNA form, the CDR3 reads TGTGCCAGCAGCCCCCCCCAACTTGGTCCTGGAAACACCATATATTTT. Amino acids: CASSPPQLGPGNTIYF.

In its sample, this clone was seen a few times. The chain links TRBV3-1 (or the pseudogene TRBV3-2) to TRBJ2-5; 11 bases match TRBD2. Germline trimming cut 7 bases from V and 5 bases from J; bases unmatched to any gene: 6. The CDR3 sequence is 14 residues long. Germline values: CDR1 LGHDT, CDR2 YNNKEL (reference sequence). CDR3 protein: CASTPSGGRETQYF. Written as DNA, the CDR3 is TGTGCCAGCACTCCTAGCGGGGGGCGGGAGACCCAGTACTTC.

The chain recombines TRBV29-1 with TRBJ1-2; D is possibly TRBD1 (6 bases). Trimming pared 6 bases from V and 8 bases from J, leaving 13 bases between. Germline V CDR1 and CDR2: SQVTM, ANQGSEA. The CDR3 has 11 residues. CDR3: CSVYRESGYTF. CDR3 in DNA: TGCAGCGTATACAGGGAAAGCGGCTACACCTTC.

The chain couples TRBV2 to TRBJ1-6, with D possibly matching TRBD1 (6 bases). This CDR3 is built from 14 residues. The germline V gene has CDR1 SNHLY and CDR2 FYNNEI. Trimming pared 6 bases from V and 7 bases from J, leaving 13 bases between. In DNA, the CDR3 is TGTGCCAGCAGCCGACAGGAAACGAATTCACCCCTCCACTTT. Protein product: CASSRQETNSPLHF.

The genes are TRBV3-1 (or the pseudogene TRBV3-2) and TRBJ1-1, with no clear D. Trimming removed 4 bases from V and 3 bases from J, with 12 bases in between. Germline CDR1 is LGHDT and CDR2 is YNNKEL (reference sequence). There are 14 residues in the CDR3. In DNA, the CDR3 is TGTGCCAGCAGCCCCTTTTTTTCGGACACTGAAGCTTTCTTT. This gives the protein CASSPFFSDTEAFF.

This chain uses TRBV4-1 with TRBJ1-2; D is possibly TRBD1 (6 bases). CDR1 is MGHRA, CDR2 YSYEKL, per germline. The germline V and J ends were trimmed by 5 bases and 8 bases, with 15 bases remaining between them. The CDR3 contains 13 residues. CDR3 in DNA: TGCGCCAGCAGCGCCAGGGGTCTCGGAGGCTACACCTTC. Residues: CASSARGLGGYTF.

This chain uses TRBV4-2 with TRBJ1-1; D gene unclear. Trimming removed 5 bases at V and 5 bases at J, with 12 bases between. The CDR3 sequence is 13 residues long. Per the germline V gene, CDR1 is LGHNA and CDR2 is YNFKEQ. The CDR3 reads CASSAQEQTEAFF. The CDR3 DNA sequence: TGTGCCAGCAGCGCTCAAGAACAAACTGAAGCTTTCTTT.

This clone was observed a single time. This sequence joins TRBV5-1 and TRBJ2-1; 8 positions match TRBD2. J lost 6 bases, V lost 2 bases, and 4 bases had no gene match. Germline-derived CDR1 and CDR2 are SGHRS and YFSETQ. This CDR3 comprises 14 residues. This CDR3 is CASSFGTSGNEQFF. The CDR3 DNA follows: TGCGCCAGCAGCTTTGGCACTAGCGGCAATGAGCAGTTCTTC.